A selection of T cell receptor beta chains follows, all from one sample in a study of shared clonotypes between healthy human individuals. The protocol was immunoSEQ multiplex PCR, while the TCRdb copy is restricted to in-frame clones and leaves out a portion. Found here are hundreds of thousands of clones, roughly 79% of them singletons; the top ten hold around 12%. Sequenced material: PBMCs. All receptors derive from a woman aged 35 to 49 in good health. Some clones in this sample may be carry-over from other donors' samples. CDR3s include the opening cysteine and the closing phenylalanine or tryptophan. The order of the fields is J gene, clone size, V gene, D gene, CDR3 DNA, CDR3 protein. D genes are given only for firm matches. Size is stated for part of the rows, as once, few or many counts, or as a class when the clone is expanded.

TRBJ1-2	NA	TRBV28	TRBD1	TGTGCCAGCAGTTTACTTCTCGGGACAGGGAATTATGGCTACACCTTC	CASSLLLGTGNYGYTF
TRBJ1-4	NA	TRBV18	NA	TGTGCCAGCTCACCACAGGGCTGGACTAATGAAAAACTGTTTTTT	CASSPQGWTNEKLFF
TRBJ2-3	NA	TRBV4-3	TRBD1	TGCGCCAGCAGCCAAGATCACCACCGGGACAGGGTTGGAGATACGCAGTATTTT	CASSQDHHRDRVGDTQYF
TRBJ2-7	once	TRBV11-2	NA	TGTGCCAGCAGCAACAGCGGGTACGAGCAGTACTTC	CASSNSGYEQYF
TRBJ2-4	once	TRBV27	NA	TGTGCCAGCAGTCCACTCCGGGACGAAAACATTCAGTACTTC	CASSPLRDENIQYF
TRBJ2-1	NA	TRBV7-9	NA	TGTGCTAGCAGCTTAGTTCCAGAGGCCTACAACGAGCAGTTCTTC	CASSLVPEAYNEQFF
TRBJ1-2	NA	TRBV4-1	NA	TGCGCCAGCAGCCAAGACCAGAAACAGGGTTCAGGTGGCTACACCTTC	CASSQDQKQGSGGYTF
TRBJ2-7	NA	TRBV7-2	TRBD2	TGTGCCAGCAGCCAACAGCGGGGTGAGCAGTACTTC	CASSQQRGEQYF
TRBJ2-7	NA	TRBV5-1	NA	TGCGCCAGCAGCCCGGTCAGCGGAGCCTACGAGCAGTACTTC	CASSPVSGAYEQYF
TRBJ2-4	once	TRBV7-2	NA	TGTGCCAGCAGCCCGGGGAGCGCCAAAAACATTCAGTACTTC	CASSPGSAKNIQYF
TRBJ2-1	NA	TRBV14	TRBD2	TGTGCCAGCAGTCCAGCTAGCGGGAGACTATCCAATGAGCAGTTCTTC	CASSPASGRLSNEQFF
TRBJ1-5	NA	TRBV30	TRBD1	TGTGCCTGGAGTGCGGACAGGGGTGGCAGGAACAATCAGCCCCAGCATTTT	CAWSADRGGRNNQPQHF
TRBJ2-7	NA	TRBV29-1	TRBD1	TGCAGCGTAGCTGGACAGGAGCCCTACGAGCAGTACTTC	CSVAGQEPYEQYF
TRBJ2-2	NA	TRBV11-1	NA	TGTGCCAGTCAAATACAGAGGAACACCGGGGAGCTGTTTTTT	CASQIQRNTGELFF
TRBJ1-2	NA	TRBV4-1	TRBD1	TGCGCCAGCAGCCCACAGGGGGCTCAGGGTGGCTACACCTTC	CASSPQGAQGGYTF
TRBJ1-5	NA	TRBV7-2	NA	TGTGCCAGCAGTTCTAACAGGTATCAGCCCCAGCATTTT	CASSSNRYQPQHF
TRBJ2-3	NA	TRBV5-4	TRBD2	TGTGCCAGCAGCAGAGGGACTAGCGGGAGTACAGATACGCAGTATTTT	CASSRGTSGSTDTQYF
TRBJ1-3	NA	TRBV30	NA	TGTGCCTGGAGGACGCCCGGGCGCTCTGGAAACACCATATATTTT	CAWRTPGRSGNTIYF
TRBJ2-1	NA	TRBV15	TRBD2	TGTGCCACCGGGGCAGCGGGACGCTACAATGAGCAGTTCTTC	CATGAAGRYNEQFF
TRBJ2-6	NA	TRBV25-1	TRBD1	TGTGCCAGCAGTGAATTGGGCAGGGGGCTCTCTGGGGCCAACGTCCTGACTTTC	CASSELGRGLSGANVLTF
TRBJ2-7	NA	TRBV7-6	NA	TGTGCCAGCAGCCCCCGACAGGATAACGAGCAGTACTTC	CASSPRQDNEQYF
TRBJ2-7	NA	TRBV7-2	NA	TGTGCCAGCACCCTGAACCCACGGGGGTCCTACGAGCAGTACTTC	CASTLNPRGSYEQYF
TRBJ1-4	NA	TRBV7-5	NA	TGTGCCAGAAGCCCCGGGACTCGGTGTGAAAAACTGTTTTTT	CARSPGTRCEKLFF
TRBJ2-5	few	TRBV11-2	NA	TGTGCCAGCAGCCGATCAGGGGAGAGGAGGGAGACCCAGTACTTC	CASSRSGERRETQYF
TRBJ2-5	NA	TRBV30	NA	TGTGCCTGGGGTAGAGAGACCCAGTACTTC	CAWGRETQYF
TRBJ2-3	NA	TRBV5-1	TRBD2	TGCGCCAGCAGCTTGGATCTAGCGGGAAACACAGATACGCAGTATTTT	CASSLDLAGNTDTQYF
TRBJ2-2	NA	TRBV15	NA	TGTGCCACCAGCAGAGGGATCCCGAACACCGGGGAGCTGTTTTTT	CATSRGIPNTGELFF
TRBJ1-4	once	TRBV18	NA	TGTGCCAGCTCACCTGGGGAGGAAAAACTGTTTTTT	CASSPGEEKLFF
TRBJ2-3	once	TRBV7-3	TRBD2	TGTGCCAGCAGTTCCCGGACTAGCGGGAGTCTAAGCACAGATACGCAGTATTTT	CASSSRTSGSLSTDTQYF
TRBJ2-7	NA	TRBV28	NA	TGTGCCAGCACCCTGGTCAGGGGTCAGTACGAGCAGTACTTC	CASTLVRGQYEQYF
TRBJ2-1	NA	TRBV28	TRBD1	TGTGCCAGCAGTGGGGACAGGGAATACAATGAGCAGTTCTTC	CASSGDREYNEQFF
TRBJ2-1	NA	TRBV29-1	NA	TGCAGCGTTGAGTGGGGGGCGCGGGATGAGCAGTTCTTC	CSVEWGARDEQFF
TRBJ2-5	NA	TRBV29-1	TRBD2	TGCACGGGACTAGCGGGAGAAGTGGGCGAGACCCAGTACTTC	CTGLAGEVGETQYF
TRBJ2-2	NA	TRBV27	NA	TGTGCCAGCAGTTTTGACGGCGACACCGGGGAGCTGTTTTTT	CASSFDGDTGELFF
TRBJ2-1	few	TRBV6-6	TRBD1	TGTGCCAGCAGGGTGCAGGGGGCAAGTGAGCAGTTCTTC	CASRVQGASEQFF
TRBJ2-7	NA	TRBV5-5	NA	TGTGCCAGCAGCCTATCAGGACAGACCGCCGGCTGGTACGAGCAGTACTTC	CASSLSGQTAGWYEQYF
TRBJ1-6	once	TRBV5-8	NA	TGTGCCAGCAGCTATCGACGGAGCAGCAATTCACCCCTCCACTTT	CASSYRRSSNSPLHF
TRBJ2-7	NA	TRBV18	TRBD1	TGTGCCAGCTCACCGGAACAGGGGTGGGTCTCCTACGAGCAGTACTTC	CASSPEQGWVSYEQYF
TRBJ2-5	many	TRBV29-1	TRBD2	TGCAGCGTTGGGGTAGCGGGAGTGGTAGAGACCCAGTACTTC	CSVGVAGVVETQYF
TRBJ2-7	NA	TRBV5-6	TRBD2	TGTGCCAGCACCAACATGGGACTAGCGGGAGCAAACGAGCAGTACTTC	CASTNMGLAGANEQYF
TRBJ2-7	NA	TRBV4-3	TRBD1	TGCGCCAGCAGCCAAGATTGGGACAGAGAGTTATACGAGCAGTACTTC	CASSQDWDRELYEQYF
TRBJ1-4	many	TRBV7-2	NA	TGTGCCAGCAGCTCAACAGGGACTCCACTGTTTTTT	CASSSTGTPLFF
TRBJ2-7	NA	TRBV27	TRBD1	TGTGCCAGCAGTCTTGGGACAGTTAACTACGAGCAGTACTTC	CASSLGTVNYEQYF
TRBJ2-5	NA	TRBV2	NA	TGTGCCAGCAGTCGGGGACTTCAAGAGACCCAGTACTTC	CASSRGLQETQYF
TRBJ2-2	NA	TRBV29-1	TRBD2	TGCAGCGTCCCCAGGACTAGCGGGAGCTCCACCGGGGAGCTGTTTTTT	CSVPRTSGSSTGELFF
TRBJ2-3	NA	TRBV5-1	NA	TGCGCCAGCAGCTTGGAGGGGAAACGGCCCGATACGCAGTATTTT	CASSLEGKRPDTQYF
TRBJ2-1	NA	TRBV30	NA	TGTGCCTGGAGTGTAGGTTACTACAATGAGCAGTTCTTC	CAWSVGYYNEQFF
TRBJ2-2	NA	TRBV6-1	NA	TGTGCCAGCACCCCGGGACAACTCAACACCGGGGAGCTGTTTTTT	CASTPGQLNTGELFF
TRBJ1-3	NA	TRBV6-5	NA	TGTGCCACCCGAGGCGGCGGTACCATATATTTT	CATRGGGTIYF
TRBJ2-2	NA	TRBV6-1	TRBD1	TGTGCCAGCACCCGGGACAGCAACACCGGGGAGCTGTTTTTT	CASTRDSNTGELFF
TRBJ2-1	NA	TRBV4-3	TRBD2	TGCGCCAGCAGCCAAAGGCTAGCGGGAGAATATGAGCAGTTCTTC	CASSQRLAGEYEQFF
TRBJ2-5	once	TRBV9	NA	TGTGCCAGCAGCGTAGAAGGGGCGGGCTTCCAAGAGACCCAGTACTTC	CASSVEGAGFQETQYF